This passage covers 30 T cell receptor beta chains from one sample sequenced in a study of resident and recirculating memory T cells in vitiligo. Profiling relied on immunoSEQ multiplex PCR, and the TCRdb table lists in-frame clones only, not all of them. The profile shows tens of thousands of clones, about 91% of them singletons. Sequencing used blood. These receptors were obtained from a male donor with vitiligo.

The chain has TRBV27 and TRBJ2-3, with no clear D. Germline loops: CDR1 MNHEY, CDR2 SMNVEV (reference sequence). Trimming took 2 bases from V and 0 from J, leaving 9 bases between them. This CDR3 comprises 15 residues. The CDR3 is CASSLEVLSTDTQYF. CDR3 DNA: TGTGCCAGCAGTTTAGAGGTATTAAGCACAGATACGCAGTATTTT.

The genes are TRBV19 and TRBJ1-1, with D hard to call. Germline V lookup: CDR1 LNHDA, CDR2 SQIVND (reference sequence). Trimming removed 6 bases from V and 6 bases from J, with 14 bases in between. The CDR3 contains 13 residues. CDR3 residues: CASRTGVLAEAFF. As DNA, the CDR3 is TGTGCCAGTAGGACCGGGGTCCTGGCTGAAGCTTTCTTT. Drawing the rest from reference TRBV19 and TRBJ1-1, the complete variable domain is DGGITQSPKYLFRKEGQNVTLSCEQNLNHDAMYWYRQDPGQGLRLIYYSQIVNDFQKGDIAEGYSVSREKKESFPLTVTSAQKNPTAFYLCASRTGVLAEAFFGQGTRLTVV.

The chain joins TRBV30 to TRBJ2-3; D is possibly TRBD2 (6 bases). V lost 2 bases, J lost 3 bases, and 9 bases lay in between. The CDR3 loop spans 13 amino acids. Germline V gives CDR1 GTSNPN, CDR2 SVGIG (reference sequence). The CDR3 DNA follows: TGTGCCTGGAGTCTTGGGACTACAGATACGCAGTATTTT. Encoded protein: CAWSLGTTDTQYF.

The chain joins TRBV9 to TRBJ1-3; D is perhaps TRBD1 (5 bases). Germline CDR1 and CDR2: SGDLS and YYNGEE. V was pared by 2 bases and J by 3 bases, with 9 bases between. This CDR3 has 14 amino acids. CDR3 bases: TGTGCCAGCAGCGTCCGGGGACTTGGAAACACCATATATTTT. Amino acid sequence: CASSVRGLGNTIYF.

The V and J genes are TRBV28 and TRBJ1-1; D is ambiguous. Germline assignment: CDR1 MDHEN and CDR2 SYDVKM. The CDR3 spans 15 residues. Trimming shortened V by 2 bases and J by 5 bases, and 15 bases separated the two germline ends. As DNA, the CDR3 is TGTGCCAGCAGTTTAATGGAGTCCTACGGGACTGAAGCTTTCTTT. Its translation: CASSLMESYGTEAFF.

The CDR3 is CSVLGQREGGNEQFF. CDR3 DNA sequence: TGCAGCGTTCTGGGACAGCGGGAGGGGGGAAATGAGCAGTTCTTC. V and J are TRBV29-1 and TRBJ2-1; TRBD2 matches 10 bases. Germline V lookup: CDR1 SQVTM, CDR2 ANQGSEA. The V gene end was trimmed by 5 bases and the J gene end by 7 bases; junction bases not matched to a gene: 11. The CDR3 consists of 15 residues.

The V call is TRBV5-1, the J call TRBJ1-3, with D possibly matching TRBD1 (5 bases). Deletions cut 3 bases from V and 0 bases from J, with 16 bases between. Germline V gives CDR1 SGHRS, CDR2 YFSETQ. The CDR3 covers 17 residues. The CDR3 spells CASSWGGTVSSGNTIYF. CDR3 DNA: TGCGCCAGCAGCTGGGGGGGGACGGTTAGCTCTGGAAACACCATATATTTT.

V and J are TRBV30 and TRBJ2-7; TRBD1 matches 8 bases. The CDR3 is 15 residues long. V shed 2 bases and J 5 bases; nucleotides not matched to a gene: 11. Per the germline V gene, CDR1 is GTSNPN and CDR2 is SVGIG (reference sequence). CDR3 in DNA: TGTGCCTGGAGTATCGGACAGGGCCTCCCGGACGAGCAGTACTTC. Translated: CAWSIGQGLPDEQYF. The full variable domain, with the rest looked up from reference TRBV30 and TRBJ2-7, is SQTIHQWPATLVQPVGSPLSLECTVEGTSNPNLYWYRQAAGRGLQLLFYSVGIGQISSEVPQNLSASRPQDRQFILSSKKLLLSDSGFYLCAWSIGQGLPDEQYFGPGTRLTVT.

The genes are TRBV7-9 and TRBJ1-1; 7 bases match TRBD1. The germline V gene has CDR1 SEHNR and CDR2 FQNEAQ (reference sequence). This CDR3 has 13 residues. Trimming took 8 bases from V and 7 from J; bases not matched to a gene: 10. The CDR3 nucleotides are TGTGCCAGCGCCTACGTCCGGGACAGTGAAGCTTTCTTT. Encoded protein: CASAYVRDSEAFF.

This rearrangement joins TRBV18 to TRBJ2-3, with TRBD1 matching 8 bases. Losses at the gene ends were 3 bases for V and 1 base for J; bases not matched to a gene: 6. The germline gives CDR1 KGHSH, CDR2 LQKENI. The CDR3 runs 16 residues. The DNA of the CDR3 is TGTGCCAGCTCACCTCCAGGGGGCAGTGGCACAGATACGCAGTATTTT. Its translation is CASSPPGGSGTDTQYF. Filled out from reference TRBV18 and TRBJ2-3, the complete variable domain reads NAGVMQNPRHLVRRRGQEARLRCSPMKGHSHVYWYRQLPEEGLKFMVYLQKENIIDESGMPKERFSAEFPKEGPSILRIQQVVRGDSAAYFCASSPPGGSGTDTQYFGPGTRLTVL.

The CDR3 nucleotides are TGTGCCAGCAGTCGGACCGGGGGGCCCTACGAGCAGTACTTC. Translating it yields CASSRTGGPYEQYF. The chain has TRBV28 and TRBJ2-7, with D possibly being TRBD2 (7 bases). Trimming removed 5 bases from V and 2 bases from J, with 13 bases in between. The CDR3 spans 14 residues. Germline CDR1 is MDHEN and CDR2 is SYDVKM.

V usage is TRBV5-4 and J usage is TRBJ2-7, with D hard to call. The CDR3 consists of 12 residues. Germline V gives CDR1 SGHNT, CDR2 YYREEE (reference sequence). The V gene lost 2 bases and the J gene lost 3 bases, with 6 bases spanning the gap. The DNA for the CDR3 is TGTGCCAGCAGCTTTGGCAGCTACGAGCAGTACTTC. Amino acid sequence: CASSFGSYEQYF.

This clone was seen only once. The rearrangement uses TRBV18 and TRBJ2-7; a weak D match, TRBD2 (5 bases). Germline V gene sequence: CDR1 KGHSH, CDR2 LQKENI. This CDR3 is built from 16 residues. The V and J ends lost 4 bases and 0 bases respectively, with 16 bases between them. CDR3 residues: CASSQGDPKLSYEQYF. CDR3 DNA: TGTGCCAGCTCACAGGGAGACCCGAAACTCTCCTACGAGCAGTACTTC.

The J gene is TRBJ2-1, the V gene TRBV5-1, with D possibly matching TRBD2 (5 bases). This CDR3 has 17 amino acids. Per the germline V gene, CDR1 is SGHRS and CDR2 is YFSETQ. V was cut by 1 base and J by 5 bases, with 19 bases left in between. This chain's CDR3 is CASSLRKHSGSNNEQFF. In nucleotides, the CDR3 is TGCGCCAGCAGCTTGAGAAAGCATTCGGGGAGTAACAATGAGCAGTTCTTC.

The sample holds one count of this clone. V and J are TRBV28 and TRBJ2-7; D unresolved. This CDR3 is built from 15 residues. Per the germline V gene, CDR1 is MDHEN and CDR2 is SYDVKM. V was shortened by 1 base and J by 5 bases, with 15 bases between the two germline ends. CDR3 sequence: CASSLSNRPHNEQYF. Here the CDR3 DNA reads TGTGCCAGCAGTTTATCGAACAGACCACACAACGAGCAGTACTTC.

The CDR3 bases are TGTGCCTGGAGTGTTTGGGCAGACGAGCAGTACTTC. Translating it yields CAWSVWADEQYF. V gene TRBV30 combines with J gene TRBJ2-7; unclear D gene. V was cut by 0 bases and J by 5 bases, with 8 bases left in between. CDR3 length: 12 amino acids. CDR1 is GTSNPN and CDR2 is SVGIG in the germline V gene (reference sequence).

The chain joins TRBV5-1 to TRBJ1-2; D gene unclear. With 2 bases removed from V and 1 base from J, the gap between germline ends came to 6 bases. The germline CDR1 and CDR2 sequences are SGHRS and YFSETQ. The CDR3 loop spans 13 amino acids. Here the CDR3 reads CASSFGRNYGYTF. The CDR3 bases are TGCGCCAGCAGCTTTGGGCGTAACTATGGCTACACCTTC.

This rearrangement joins TRBV5-4 to TRBJ1-1; D perhaps matches TRBD1 (5 bases). The CDR3 is 11 amino acids. Germline assignment: CDR1 SGHNT and CDR2 YYREEE (reference sequence). The ends were cut back, 3 bases at V and 7 bases at J, with 7 bases in the middle. This CDR3 reads CASSWGSEAFF. The CDR3, as DNA: TGTGCCAGCAGCTGGGGCAGTGAAGCTTTCTTT.

This clone was observed once. The genes are TRBV10-3 and TRBJ2-7, with D tentatively TRBD2 (6 bases). This CDR3 is built from 14 residues. CDR1 is ENHRY and CDR2 is SYGVKD in the germline V gene. The V end was cut by 10 bases, the J end by 0 bases, with 16 bases between. This CDR3 reads CATPVIADSYEQYF. Written as DNA, the CDR3 is TGTGCCACCCCTGTGATAGCGGACTCCTACGAGCAGTACTTC.

The chain combines TRBV7-9 with TRBJ2-7; 16 nucleotides match TRBD2. CDR3 length: 15 amino acids. V gave up 5 bases and J gave up 7 bases; unmatched junction bases: 5. Germline V gene data show CDR1 as SEHNR and CDR2 as FQNEAQ (reference sequence). CDR3 sequence reads: CASSHGTSGREEQYF. The CDR3 region has the DNA TGTGCCAGCAGCCACGGGACTAGCGGGAGGGAGGAGCAGTACTTC.

The rearrangement joins TRBV10-2 to TRBJ2-7; 8 nucleotides match TRBD2. This CDR3 comprises 14 residues. Germline loops: CDR1 WSHSY, CDR2 SAAADI. V trimming: 7 bases; J trimming: 5 bases; junction bases outside the gene matches: 10. CDR3 protein: CASTELAVDDEQYF. The CDR3 DNA sequence: TGCGCCAGCACTGAACTAGCGGTTGATGACGAGCAGTACTTC.

V usage is TRBV19 and J usage is TRBJ2-3; 9 bases match TRBD1. The V gene end was trimmed by 8 bases and the J gene end by 1 base; junction bases not matched to a gene: 16. Germline V lookup: CDR1 LNHDA, CDR2 SQIVND (reference sequence). The CDR3 sequence is 18 residues long. CDR3 protein: CASSPIPQGARGTDTQYF. In nucleotides, the CDR3 is TGTGCCAGTTCTCCTATCCCACAGGGGGCGCGTGGCACAGATACGCAGTATTTT.

The chain carries TRBV5-1 and TRBJ1-4; a weak D match, TRBD1 (5 bases). Germline assignment: CDR1 SGHRS and CDR2 YFSETQ. The CDR3 contains 13 residues. V gave up 6 bases and J gave up 7 bases, with 13 bases separating them. CDR3 sequence reads: CASKLPGGEKLFF. The CDR3 DNA reads TGCGCCAGCAAGCTCCCCGGGGGTGAAAAACTGTTTTTT.

The CDR3 region is CATSDYRGRNEQYF. CDR3 bases: TGTGCCACCAGCGACTACAGGGGGAGAAACGAGCAGTACTTC. V and J are TRBV15 and TRBJ2-7, with 8 bases that match TRBD1. The CDR3 has 14 amino acids. Germline V gives CDR1 LNHNV, CDR2 YYDKDF (reference sequence). The ends lost 5 bases at V and 5 bases at J; junction bases unmatched: 8.

The genes are TRBV27 and TRBJ2-5, with TRBD1 identical over 8 bases. TRBJ2-7 matches the DNA end more closely, so the J call is doubtful. Germline V lookup: CDR1 MNHEY, CDR2 SMNVEV (reference sequence). This CDR3 is built from 13 residues. CDR3 DNA sequence: TGTGCCAGCAGTTGGGACAGGAGATACGAGCAGTACTTC. This encodes CASSWDRRYEQYF.

J is TRBJ2-2 and V is TRBV7-8; 9 positions agree with TRBD1. CDR3 length: 16 residues. The germline CDR1 and CDR2 sequences are SGHVS and FQNEAQ. V shed 5 bases and J 8 bases; nucleotides not matched to a gene: 12. The CDR3 region is CASSPTGGLSSGELFF. For the CDR3, the DNA is TGTGCCAGCAGCCCGACAGGGGGGCTCAGTTCGGGGGAGCTGTTTTTT.

By sample fraction, this clone is medium-sized. This chain joins TRBV5-1 and TRBJ2-2, with 14 bases fitting TRBD2. Germline V gene lookup returns CDR1 SGHRS and CDR2 YFSETQ. V trimming: 3 bases; J trimming: 6 bases; junction bases outside the gene matches: 7. The CDR3 covers 17 residues. CDR3 residues: CASSSTSGRAVPGELFF. The CDR3 DNA sequence: TGCGCCAGCAGCTCGACTAGCGGGAGGGCCGTTCCCGGGGAGCTGTTTTTT.

The V and J genes are TRBV7-9 and TRBJ2-4, with 12 bases lining up with TRBD1. The germline V gene encodes CDR1 SEHNR and CDR2 FQNEAQ (reference sequence). CDR3 size: 15 residues. J lost 7 bases, V lost 5 bases, and 6 bases had no gene match. The CDR3 is CASSQGQGANNIQYF. The CDR3 nucleotides are TGTGCCAGCAGCCAGGGACAGGGGGCGAATAACATTCAGTACTTC.

This clone was detected once. The chain recombines TRBV6-1 with TRBJ2-5; 10 bases align to TRBD1. Per the germline V gene, CDR1 is MNHNS and CDR2 is SASEGT. V shed 4 bases and J 5 bases; nucleotides not matched to a gene: 10. The CDR3 spans 16 residues. The chain's CDR3 is CASSATDRGRLETQYF. In DNA form, the CDR3 reads TGTGCCAGCAGTGCGACTGACAGGGGGCGACTGGAGACCCAGTACTTC.

The V and J genes are TRBV5-5 and TRBJ1-2; 7 bases match TRBD1. The CDR3 extends over 17 amino acids. V dropped 3 bases and J dropped 7; count of bases not matched to a gene: 18. Germline CDR1 and CDR2: SGHKS and YYEKEE (reference sequence). CDR3 sequence (DNA): TGTGCCAGCAGCTCCAATACAGGGGTAATTGGGGGACTTGGCTACACCTTC. As protein: CASSSNTGVIGGLGYTF.